These T cell receptor beta chains were read from a single sample in a study of identical twins' blood T cells. One entry per CDR3 protein, called by TCRdb with MiXCR from the 5' RACE reads. This sample yields 350,000 to 450,000 distinct CDR3 sequences, of which more than 25% are seen a single time; 6.1% belongs to the top ten. Specimen: PBMCs. Receptors originate from a woman aged 18 to 55 in good health. CDR3s leave out the opening cysteine and the closing phenylalanine or tryptophan. Fields, in order: D gene, clone size, V gene, CDR3 protein. A D gene is named only where the DNA matches it firmly. Size is omitted from some rows. Given values are once, few, many or a class for expanded clones.

d_call: -; clone_size: -; v_call: TRBV12-3/TRBV12-4; cdr3_aa: ASSLGGVEAF
d_call: -; clone_size: many; v_call: TRBV20-1; cdr3_aa: SARVGYEQY
d_call: -; clone_size: -; v_call: TRBV20-1; cdr3_aa: SAPLPSGLYNEQF
d_call: TRBD2; clone_size: -; v_call: TRBV10-3; cdr3_aa: ATRTSGMGEQY
d_call: -; clone_size: many; v_call: TRBV2; cdr3_aa: ASTSEDTQY
d_call: TRBD2; clone_size: -; v_call: TRBV6-6; cdr3_aa: ASSRQREPIYEQY
d_call: -; clone_size: few; v_call: TRBV18; cdr3_aa: ASSPPRQGNYNEQF
d_call: TRBD1; clone_size: many; v_call: TRBV6-2/TRBV6-3; cdr3_aa: ASRPGQGLGQPQH
d_call: -; clone_size: few; v_call: TRBV20-1; cdr3_aa: SARGGRTEAF
d_call: -; clone_size: -; v_call: TRBV19; cdr3_aa: ASSIWSYPEQF
d_call: TRBD1; clone_size: many; v_call: TRBV9; cdr3_aa: ASSSRDRIINEQF
d_call: TRBD1; clone_size: few; v_call: TRBV20-1; cdr3_aa: SGLNDRGHGGELF
d_call: -; clone_size: -; v_call: TRBV7-9; cdr3_aa: ASSTTSRTDTQY
d_call: -; clone_size: few; v_call: TRBV19; cdr3_aa: ASSMRRSGAKNIQY
d_call: -; clone_size: few; v_call: TRBV6-5; cdr3_aa: ASSYSSSGDIYEQY
d_call: -; clone_size: few; v_call: TRBV6-6; cdr3_aa: ASSSTARWYT
d_call: -; clone_size: -; v_call: TRBV5-1; cdr3_aa: TSRSDSSSSYNEQF
d_call: TRBD1; clone_size: few; v_call: TRBV7-9; cdr3_aa: ASSFSGTDDEKLF
d_call: -; clone_size: -; v_call: TRBV11-2; cdr3_aa: ASSLGSGTLSGELF
d_call: -; clone_size: -; v_call: TRBV11-2; cdr3_aa: ASSLDRYYGYT
d_call: -; clone_size: few; v_call: TRBV14; cdr3_aa: ASSQEVTGDKGWGYSPLH
d_call: -; clone_size: many; v_call: TRBV5-1; cdr3_aa: ASSLIGQRSEKLF
d_call: TRBD1; clone_size: -; v_call: TRBV29-1; cdr3_aa: SVSRGKRDEQY
d_call: -; clone_size: few; v_call: TRBV20-1; cdr3_aa: SASGSGPLNTEAF
d_call: -; clone_size: -; v_call: TRBV4-2; cdr3_aa: ASSQNPAGVSQPQH
d_call: -; clone_size: few; v_call: TRBV10-3; cdr3_aa: AISGGGPYNEQF
d_call: -; clone_size: few; v_call: TRBV27; cdr3_aa: ASSFRRSGLANQPQH
d_call: TRBD1; clone_size: many; v_call: TRBV12-3/TRBV12-4; cdr3_aa: ASSSRQGASYGYT
d_call: -; clone_size: few; v_call: TRBV11-2; cdr3_aa: ASSPRLGTSGNTIY
d_call: -; clone_size: -; v_call: TRBV3-1; cdr3_aa: ASRGGLNIQY
d_call: -; clone_size: -; v_call: TRBV20-1; cdr3_aa: SASSGVGAYGYT
d_call: TRBD1; clone_size: -; v_call: TRBV18; cdr3_aa: ASSPLRQGVNNEQY
d_call: -; clone_size: many; v_call: TRBV6-6; cdr3_aa: ASSLPQGGYT
d_call: -; clone_size: few; v_call: TRBV5-5; cdr3_aa: ASSRLVRDIEGNQPQH
d_call: -; clone_size: few; v_call: TRBV28; cdr3_aa: ASFGRDSNTGELF
d_call: -; clone_size: -; v_call: TRBV7-9; cdr3_aa: ASSLRQCTEAF
d_call: -; clone_size: -; v_call: TRBV19; cdr3_aa: VSSIGGGAKNIQY
d_call: TRBD1; clone_size: few; v_call: TRBV20-1; cdr3_aa: SAGTGGRSLYGYT
d_call: -; clone_size: -; v_call: TRBV7-9; cdr3_aa: ASNPSSYNEQF
d_call: -; clone_size: -; v_call: TRBV27; cdr3_aa: ASSKIASNQPQH
d_call: -; clone_size: few; v_call: TRBV6-6; cdr3_aa: AGSYSAAGSGSPLH
d_call: -; clone_size: -; v_call: TRBV7-9; cdr3_aa: ASSVRGAEAF
d_call: -; clone_size: few; v_call: TRBV11-2; cdr3_aa: ASSLGRPPETQY
d_call: -; clone_size: -; v_call: TRBV9; cdr3_aa: ASSVEQDYEQY